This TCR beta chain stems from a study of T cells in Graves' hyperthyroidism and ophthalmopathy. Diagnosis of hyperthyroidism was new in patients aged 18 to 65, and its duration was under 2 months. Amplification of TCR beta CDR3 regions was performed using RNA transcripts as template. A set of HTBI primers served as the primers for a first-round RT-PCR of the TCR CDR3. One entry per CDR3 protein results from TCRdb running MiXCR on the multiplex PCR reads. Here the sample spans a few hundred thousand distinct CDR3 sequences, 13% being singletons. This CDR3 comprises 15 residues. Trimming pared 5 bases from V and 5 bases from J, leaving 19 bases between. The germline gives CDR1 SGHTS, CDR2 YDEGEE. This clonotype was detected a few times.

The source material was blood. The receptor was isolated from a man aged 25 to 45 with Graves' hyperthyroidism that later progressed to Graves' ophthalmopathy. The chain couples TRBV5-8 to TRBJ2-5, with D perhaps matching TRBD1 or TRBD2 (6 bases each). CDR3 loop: CASRRGAGPGETQYF. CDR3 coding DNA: TGTGCCAGCAGAAGGGGGGCCGGCCCTGGCGAGACCCAGTACTTC. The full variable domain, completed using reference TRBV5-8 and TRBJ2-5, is EAGVTQSPTHLIKTRGQQATLRCSPISGHTSVYWYQQALGLGLQFLLWYDEGEERNRGNFPPRFSGRQFPNYSSELNVNALELEDSALYLCASRRGAGPGETQYFGPGTRLLVL.